These T cell receptor beta chains were read from a single sample in a study of shared clonotypes between healthy human individuals. Sequencing used immunoSEQ multiplex PCR; TCRdb keeps in-frame clones, though not all of them. The data show about 2.4 million clones, 93% seen once. The sample was naive CD4+ T cells from PBMCs. The receptor source for this set is a man between 18 and 29 years old in good health. Some clones in this sample may be carry-over from other donors' samples. Both conserved end residues are part of each CDR3. A D gene is named only where the DNA matches it firmly. Clone size, where shown, is once, few, many, or a class for clones that have expanded.

V	J	size	D	CDR3	DNA
TRBV30	TRBJ1-5	-	-	CAWRGNSNQPQHF	TGTGCCTGGAGGGGTAATAGCAATCAGCCCCAGCATTTT
TRBV5-1	TRBJ2-2	-	TRBD2	CASSLGTSGRLDTGELFF	TGCGCCAGCAGCCTGGGGACTAGCGGGAGGTTGGACACCGGGGAGCTGTTTTTT
TRBV19	TRBJ2-7	-	-	CASSVLGSYEQYF	TGTGCCAGTAGTGTTTTGGGCTCCTACGAGCAGTACTTC
TRBV7-3	TRBJ2-1	once	-	CASSLGRGGEQFF	TGTGCCAGCAGCTTGGGAAGGGGCGGTGAGCAGTTCTTC
TRBV5-1	TRBJ2-5	-	-	CASSLVAIQETQYF	TGCGCCAGCAGCTTGGTCGCTATCCAAGAGACCCAGTACTTC
TRBV29-1	TRBJ2-1	-	TRBD2	CSVPLWVAGGFAGSYNEQFF	TGCAGCGTTCCTTTGTGGGTAGCGGGAGGGTTCGCCGGCTCCTACAATGAGCAGTTCTTC
TRBV6-1	TRBJ2-1	-	TRBD1	CASRPTGAYNEQFF	TGTGCCAGCAGACCTACAGGGGCCTACAATGAGCAGTTCTTC
TRBV28	TRBJ2-5	once	-	CASSTGGVETQYF	TGTGCCAGCAGCACCGGGGGAGTGGAGACCCAGTACTTC
TRBV2	TRBJ2-2	-	-	CASSRWVANTGELFF	TGTGCCAGCAGTCGTTGGGTCGCGAACACCGGGGAGCTGTTTTTT
TRBV19	TRBJ1-2	-	-	CASSMGSTFGRYGYTF	TGTGCCAGTAGTATGGGGTCGACCTTTGGGAGGTATGGCTACACCTTC
TRBV4-3	TRBJ1-6	-	TRBD1	CASSQGQGLTPLHF	TGCGCCAGCAGCCAAGGACAGGGCCTAACACCCCTCCACTTT
TRBV5-1	TRBJ2-1	-	TRBD2	CASRWLAGADEQFF	TGCGCCAGCAGGTGGCTAGCGGGAGCTGATGAGCAGTTCTTC
TRBV4-2	TRBJ2-3	once	-	CASSQGPLGLTDTQYF	TGTGCCAGCAGCCAAGGTCCCCTAGGGCTCACAGATACGCAGTATTTT
TRBV7-3	TRBJ2-2	-	-	CASSLSGTNTGELFF	TGTGCCAGCAGCTTAAGTGGGACTAACACCGGGGAGCTGTTTTTT
TRBV6-5	TRBJ2-7	-	-	CASSETGTAAYEQYF	TGTGCCAGCAGCGAGACAGGCACCGCTGCCTACGAGCAGTACTTC
TRBV5-1	TRBJ1-4	-	TRBD1	CASSFGTGEKLFF	TGCGCCAGCAGCTTCGGGACAGGTGAAAAACTGTTTTTT